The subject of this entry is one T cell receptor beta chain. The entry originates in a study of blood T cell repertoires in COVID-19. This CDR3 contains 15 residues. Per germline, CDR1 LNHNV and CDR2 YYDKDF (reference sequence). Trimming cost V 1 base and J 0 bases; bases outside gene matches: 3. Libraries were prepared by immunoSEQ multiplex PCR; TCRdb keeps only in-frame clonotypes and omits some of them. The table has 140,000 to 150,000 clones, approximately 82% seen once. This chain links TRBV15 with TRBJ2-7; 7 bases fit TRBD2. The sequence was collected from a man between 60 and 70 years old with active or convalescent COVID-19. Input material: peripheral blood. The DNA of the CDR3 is TGTGCCACCAGCAGAGGCGGGAGCTTCTCCTACGAGCAGTACTTC. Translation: CATSRGGSFSYEQYF.